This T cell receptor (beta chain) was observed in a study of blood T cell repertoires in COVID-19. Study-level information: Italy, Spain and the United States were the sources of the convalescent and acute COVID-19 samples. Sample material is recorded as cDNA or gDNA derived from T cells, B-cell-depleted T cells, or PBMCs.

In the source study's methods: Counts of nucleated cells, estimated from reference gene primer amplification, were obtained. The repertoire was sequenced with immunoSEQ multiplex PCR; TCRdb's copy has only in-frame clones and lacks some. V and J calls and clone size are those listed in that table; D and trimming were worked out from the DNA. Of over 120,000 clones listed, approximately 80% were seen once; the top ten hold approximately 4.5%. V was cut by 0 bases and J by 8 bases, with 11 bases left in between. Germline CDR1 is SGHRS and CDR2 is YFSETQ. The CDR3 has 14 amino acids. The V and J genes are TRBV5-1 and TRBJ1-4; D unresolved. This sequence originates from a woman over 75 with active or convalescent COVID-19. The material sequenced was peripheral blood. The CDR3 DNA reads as TGCGCCAGCAGCTTGGGTGACATGTACGAAAAACTGTTTTTT. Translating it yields CASSLGDMYEKLFF.